This TCR beta chain was observed in a study of T cell responses to AZD1222 COVID-19 vaccine. Generated by immunoSEQ multiplex PCR, the TCRdb table keeps only in-frame clones and is missing some. Of approximately 120,000 clones in the sample, around 90% were seen once. Trimming pared 0 bases from V and 2 bases from J, leaving 9 bases between. The CDR3 extends over 15 amino acids. Germline-derived CDR1 and CDR2 are MRHNA and SNTAGT. The chain carries TRBV6-4 and TRBJ2-3, with a possible D match to TRBD1 (5 bases). This material consisted of peripheral blood, taken on day 0 of MenACWY control vaccination. The sequence came from an adult in good health. The DNA of the CDR3 is TGTGCCAGCAGTGACTCGGCAGGGAACACAGATACGCAGTATTTT. It encodes CASSDSAGNTDTQYF.